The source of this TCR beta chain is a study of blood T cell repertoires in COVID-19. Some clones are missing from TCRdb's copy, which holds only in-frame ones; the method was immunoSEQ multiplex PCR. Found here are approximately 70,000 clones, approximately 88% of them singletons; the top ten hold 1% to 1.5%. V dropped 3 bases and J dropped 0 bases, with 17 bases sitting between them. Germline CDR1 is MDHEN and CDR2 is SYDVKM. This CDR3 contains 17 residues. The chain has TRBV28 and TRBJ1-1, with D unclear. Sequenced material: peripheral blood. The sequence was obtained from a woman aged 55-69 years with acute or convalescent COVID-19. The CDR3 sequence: CASSFPLQLFMNTEAFF. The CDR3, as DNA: TGTGCCAGCAGTTTCCCCTTACAGCTATTTATGAACACTGAAGCTTTCTTT.